The rows below give T cell receptor beta chains drawn from one sample of a study of beta chain features in type 1 diabetes. Repertoires were generated with immunoSEQ multiplex PCR, while TCRdb's copy carries only in-frame clones and drops some. The sample has fewer than 400,000 clones, 9.3% seen once. Sequenced material: central memory CD4+ T cells from blood. Receptors originate from a man aged 25 to 40 with type 1 diabetes. Both conserved end residues are part of each CDR3. Fields, in order: D gene, V gene, J gene, clone size, CDR3 DNA, CDR3 protein. A D gene is named only where the DNA matches it firmly. Size values are once, few and many counts, or a class for expanded clones, and some rows have none.

D gene: -
V gene: TRBV28
J gene: TRBJ2-7
clone size: few
CDR3 DNA: TGTGCCAGCAGTTTATTCGCAGGGAGCTCCTACGAGCAGTACTTC
CDR3 protein: CASSLFAGSSYEQYF

D gene: -
V gene: TRBV7-2
J gene: TRBJ2-5
clone size: -
CDR3 DNA: TGTGCCAGCAGCTTTCAGACCCGGTCCCAAGAGACCCAGTACTTC
CDR3 protein: CASSFQTRSQETQYF

D gene: TRBD1
V gene: TRBV14
J gene: TRBJ2-3
clone size: -
CDR3 DNA: TGTGCCAGCAGCCAGAGACAGGGTCCGACAGATACGCAGTATTTT
CDR3 protein: CASSQRQGPTDTQYF

D gene: -
V gene: TRBV2
J gene: TRBJ1-2
clone size: few
CDR3 DNA: TGTGCCAGCAGCGAGGGCACCGGAGGGTATGGCTACACCTTC
CDR3 protein: CASSEGTGGYGYTF

D gene: -
V gene: TRBV7-2
J gene: TRBJ2-3
clone size: -
CDR3 DNA: TGTGCCAGCACCGATTCAAGCGGCGGGGTGAGCACAGATACGCAGTATTTT
CDR3 protein: CASTDSSGGVSTDTQYF

D gene: -
V gene: TRBV2
J gene: TRBJ1-5
clone size: few
CDR3 DNA: TGTGCCAGCAGCCAGGGGAGCAATCAGCCCCAGCATTTT
CDR3 protein: CASSQGSNQPQHF

D gene: -
V gene: TRBV6-5
J gene: TRBJ2-7
clone size: few
CDR3 DNA: TGTGCCAGCACTAGGGGGGAAGCCGACGAGCAGTACTTC
CDR3 protein: CASTRGEADEQYF

D gene: -
V gene: TRBV28
J gene: TRBJ1-1
clone size: -
CDR3 DNA: TGTGCCAGCAGACTACGAGGGATGGGAGACACTGAAGCTTTCTTT
CDR3 protein: CASRLRGMGDTEAFF

D gene: TRBD1
V gene: TRBV9
J gene: TRBJ2-2
clone size: few
CDR3 DNA: TGTGCCAGCAGCGTCTCAGGGGGAGAGCCCGGGGAGCTGTTTTTT
CDR3 protein: CASSVSGGEPGELFF

D gene: -
V gene: TRBV7-2
J gene: TRBJ2-2
clone size: -
CDR3 DNA: TGTGCCAGCAGCCGAAGTTACGGGAAGCTGTTTTTT
CDR3 protein: CASSRSYGKLFF

D gene: TRBD1
V gene: TRBV4-1
J gene: TRBJ2-7
clone size: -
CDR3 DNA: TGCGCCAGCAGCCAAGATCGTTTTGGACAGGGGGATTACGAGCAGTACTTC
CDR3 protein: CASSQDRFGQGDYEQYF

D gene: TRBD1
V gene: TRBV9
J gene: TRBJ1-4
clone size: -
CDR3 DNA: TGTGCCAGCAGCGCGAGCCCCGGGACAGGGCGTGAAAAACTGTTTTTT
CDR3 protein: CASSASPGTGREKLFF

D gene: TRBD2
V gene: TRBV5-1
J gene: TRBJ2-2
clone size: few
CDR3 DNA: TGCGCCAGCAGCTTGTTGCCTAGCGGGGGCATGGGGACCGGGGAGCTGTTTTTT
CDR3 protein: CASSLLPSGGMGTGELFF

D gene: -
V gene: TRBV13
J gene: TRBJ2-7
clone size: few
CDR3 DNA: TGTGCCAGCAGCTTAAGTCCGGGGGAGCAGTACTTC
CDR3 protein: CASSLSPGEQYF

D gene: -
V gene: TRBV7-9
J gene: TRBJ2-1
clone size: many
CDR3 DNA: TGTGCCAGCAGCTTAGCGGCCTATACGTTCTTC
CDR3 protein: CASSLAAYTFF

D gene: TRBD1
V gene: TRBV15
J gene: TRBJ2-3
clone size: -
CDR3 DNA: TGTGCCACCAGCAGACCCAAAGGGGCAGGGGGCCAGGGTACGCAGTATTTT
CDR3 protein: CATSRPKGAGGQGTQYF

D gene: -
V gene: TRBV5-1
J gene: TRBJ1-2
clone size: -
CDR3 DNA: TGCGCCAGCAGCCCGAAAGGGGGGGCGAATGGCTACACCTTC
CDR3 protein: CASSPKGGANGYTF

D gene: -
V gene: TRBV10-2
J gene: TRBJ2-7
clone size: few
CDR3 DNA: TGCGCCAGCGGCGCGGGGCTCTCCTACGAGCAGTACTTC
CDR3 protein: CASGAGLSYEQYF

D gene: -
V gene: TRBV5-1
J gene: TRBJ1-5
clone size: -
CDR3 DNA: TGCGCCAGCAGCTTGATGGGTCTCGGGGAAGCCCAGCATTTT
CDR3 protein: CASSLMGLGEAQHF

D gene: -
V gene: TRBV27
J gene: TRBJ1-1
clone size: -
CDR3 DNA: TGTGCCAGCAGTTTTGGTTTTAAGGGGAGTGAAGCTTTCTTT
CDR3 protein: CASSFGFKGSEAFF